This TCR beta chain was identified during a study of control samples from healthy donors and cancer patients. J gave up 7 bases and V 4 bases, and 8 bases lay outside the gene matches. The CDR3 sequence is 14 residues long. Germline V CDR1 and CDR2: SGDLS, YYNGEE. Sequenced by immunoSEQ multiplex PCR; TCRdb stores in-frame clones only, minus some. This table holds 140,000 to 150,000 clones, 75% to 95% found once. The clonotype comes from a man aged 25 to 40 in good health. The V and J genes are TRBV9 and TRBJ2-7; 10 positions agree with TRBD1. Sequenced material: blood. DNA of the CDR3: TGTGCCAGCAGCACTCGGACAGGGGGGGAAGAGCAGTACTTC. The encoded protein is CASSTRTGGEEQYF.